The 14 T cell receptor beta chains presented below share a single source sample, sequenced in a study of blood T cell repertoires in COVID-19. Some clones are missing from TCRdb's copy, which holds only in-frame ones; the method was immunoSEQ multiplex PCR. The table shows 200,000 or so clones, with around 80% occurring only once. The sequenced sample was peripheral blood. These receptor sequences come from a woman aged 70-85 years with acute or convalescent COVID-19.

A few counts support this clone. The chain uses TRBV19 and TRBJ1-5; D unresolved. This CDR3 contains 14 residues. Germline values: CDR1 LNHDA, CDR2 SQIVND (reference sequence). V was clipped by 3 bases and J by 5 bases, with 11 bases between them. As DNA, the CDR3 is TGTGCCAGTAGTATTTCAGGTAACGATCAGCCCCAGCATTTT. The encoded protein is CASSISGNDQPQHF.

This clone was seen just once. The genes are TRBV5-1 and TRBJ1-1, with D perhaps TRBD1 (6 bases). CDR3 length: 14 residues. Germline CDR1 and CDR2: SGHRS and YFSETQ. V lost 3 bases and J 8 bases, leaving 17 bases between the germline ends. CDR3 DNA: TGCGCCAGCAGCTCCGGGGGGGCCTCTAACGAAGCTTTCTTT. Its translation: CASSSGGASNEAFF.

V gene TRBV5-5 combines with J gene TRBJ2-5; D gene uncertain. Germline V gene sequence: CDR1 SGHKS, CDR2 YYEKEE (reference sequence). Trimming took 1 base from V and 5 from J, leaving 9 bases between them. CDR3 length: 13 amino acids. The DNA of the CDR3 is TGTGCCAGCAGCTTGTGGTTCGGGGAGACCCAGTACTTC. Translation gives CASSLWFGETQYF.

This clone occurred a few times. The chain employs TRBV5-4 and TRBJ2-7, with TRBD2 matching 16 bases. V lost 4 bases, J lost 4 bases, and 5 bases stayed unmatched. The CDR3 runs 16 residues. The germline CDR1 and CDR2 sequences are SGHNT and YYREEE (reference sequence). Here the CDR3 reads CASSPGLAGGEYEQYF. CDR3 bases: TGTGCCAGCAGCCCGGGACTAGCGGGAGGGGAATACGAGCAGTACTTC.

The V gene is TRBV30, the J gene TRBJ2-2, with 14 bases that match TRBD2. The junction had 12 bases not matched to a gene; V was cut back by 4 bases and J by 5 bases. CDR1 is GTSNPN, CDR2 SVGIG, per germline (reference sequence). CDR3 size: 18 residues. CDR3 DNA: TGTGCCTGGATTCCCTCGGGACTAGCGGGAGTTAGGACCGGGGAGCTGTTTTTT. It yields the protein CAWIPSGLAGVRTGELFF. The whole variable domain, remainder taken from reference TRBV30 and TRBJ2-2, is SQTIHQWPATLVQPVGSPLSLECTVEGTSNPNLYWYRQAAGRGLQLLFYSVGIGQISSEVPQNLSASRPQDRQFILSSKKLLLSDSGFYLCAWIPSGLAGVRTGELFFGEGSRLTVL.

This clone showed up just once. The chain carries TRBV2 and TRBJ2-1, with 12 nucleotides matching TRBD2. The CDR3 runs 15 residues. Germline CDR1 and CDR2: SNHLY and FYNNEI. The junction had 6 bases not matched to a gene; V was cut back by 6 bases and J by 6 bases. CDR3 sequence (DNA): TGTGCCAGCAGGCTAGCGGGAGGGAGGGCCAATGAGCAGTTCTTC. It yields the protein CASRLAGGRANEQFF.

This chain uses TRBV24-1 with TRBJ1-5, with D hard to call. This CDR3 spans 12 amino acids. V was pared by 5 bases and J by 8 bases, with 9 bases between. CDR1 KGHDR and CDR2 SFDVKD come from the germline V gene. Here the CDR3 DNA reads TGTGCCACCAGTGGCGGGTTTGAGCCCCAGCATTTT. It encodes CATSGGFEPQHF.

The CDR3 loop reads CASSLEASGRYEQYF. The CDR3, as DNA: TGTGCCAGCAGCTTGGAGGCTAGCGGGAGGTACGAGCAGTACTTC. This chain uses TRBV5-4 with TRBJ2-7; TRBD2 aligns across 11 bases. This CDR3 has 15 amino acids. The trim removed 0 bases at V and 4 bases at J, leaving 3 bases unmatched. CDR1 and CDR2 (germline): SGHNT, YYREEE (reference sequence).

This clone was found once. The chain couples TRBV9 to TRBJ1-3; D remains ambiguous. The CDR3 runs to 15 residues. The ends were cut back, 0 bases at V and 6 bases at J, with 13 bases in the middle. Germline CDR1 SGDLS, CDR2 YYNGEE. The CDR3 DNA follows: TGTGCCAGCAGCGTAGCTGGGCAGCCGGAAAACACCATATATTTT. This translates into CASSVAGQPENTIYF.

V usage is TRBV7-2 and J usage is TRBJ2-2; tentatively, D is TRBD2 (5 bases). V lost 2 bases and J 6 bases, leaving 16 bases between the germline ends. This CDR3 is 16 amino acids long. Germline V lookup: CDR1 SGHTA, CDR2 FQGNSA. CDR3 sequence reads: CASSLFGGRVAGELFF. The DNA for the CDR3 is TGTGCCAGCAGCTTATTTGGTGGGAGAGTCGCCGGGGAGCTGTTTTTT.

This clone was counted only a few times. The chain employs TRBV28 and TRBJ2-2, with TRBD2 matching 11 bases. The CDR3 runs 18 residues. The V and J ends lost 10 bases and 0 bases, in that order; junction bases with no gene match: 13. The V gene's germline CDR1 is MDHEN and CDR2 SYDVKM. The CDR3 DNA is TGTGCCACGACCCGAGCTAGCGGGAGGATCGCGAACACCGGGGAGCTGTTTTTT. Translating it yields CATTRASGRIANTGELFF.

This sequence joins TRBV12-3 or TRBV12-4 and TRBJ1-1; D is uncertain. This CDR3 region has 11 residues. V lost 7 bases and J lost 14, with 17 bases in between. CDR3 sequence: CASTQSGKGFF. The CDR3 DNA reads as TGTGCCAGCACCCAAAGCGGTAAGGGCTTCTTT.

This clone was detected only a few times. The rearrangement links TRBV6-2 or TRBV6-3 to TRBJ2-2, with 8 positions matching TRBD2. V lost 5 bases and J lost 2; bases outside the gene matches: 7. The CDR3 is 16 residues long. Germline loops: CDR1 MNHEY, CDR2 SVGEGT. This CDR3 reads CASSRAGGVNTGELFF. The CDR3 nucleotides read TGTGCCAGCAGTAGAGCCGGGGGGGTAAACACCGGGGAGCTGTTTTTT.

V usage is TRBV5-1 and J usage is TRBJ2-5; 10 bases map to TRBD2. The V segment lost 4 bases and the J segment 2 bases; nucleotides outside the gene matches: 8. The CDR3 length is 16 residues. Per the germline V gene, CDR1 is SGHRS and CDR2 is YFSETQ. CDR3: CASSTATSGVQETQYF. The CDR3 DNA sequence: TGCGCCAGCAGCACGGCAACTAGCGGGGTTCAAGAGACCCAGTACTTC. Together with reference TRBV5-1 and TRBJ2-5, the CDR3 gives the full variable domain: KAGVTQTPRYLIKTRGQQVTLSCSPISGHRSVSWYQQTPGQGLQFLFEYFSETQRNKGNFPGRFSGRQFSNSRSEMNVSTLELGDSALYLCASSTATSGVQETQYFGPGTRLLVL.